These 13 T cell receptor beta chains originate from one sample sequenced in a study of T-cell memory formation after mild COVID-19. TCRdb redid the calling of the 5' RACE reads with MiXCR, one entry per CDR3 protein. Seen here are about 340,000 distinct CDR3 sequences, 10% to 15% observed once, and the top ten hold 20% to 25%. Sequencing input: PBMCs or a T cell subset sorted from them (not recorded which). These receptors all stem from a man aged 18 to 29 who had mild COVID-19 (a few samples of this study predate the infection). Cell type and time point are not known.

The gene calls are TRBV2 and TRBJ2-3; 10 bases map to TRBD2. The CDR3 totals 14 residues. From germline, CDR1 is SNHLY and CDR2 FYNNEI. Unmatched junction bases numbered 2, after V lost 2 bases and J lost 6 bases. CDR3 residues: CASSESGGVDTQYF. CDR3 DNA: TGTGCCAGCAGTGAAAGCGGGGGGGTGGATACGCAGTATTTT.

This clonotype was detected only a few times. The CDR3 protein is CASSPLHWAGADTQYF. CDR3 nucleotide sequence: TGTGCCAGCAGCCCCCTTCATTGGGCGGGGGCAGATACGCAGTATTTT. The rearrangement links TRBV7-2 to TRBJ2-3, with 7 bases aligning to TRBD2. CDR3 length equals 16 residues. The germline V gene encodes CDR1 SGHTA and CDR2 FQGNSA. V lost 5 bases, J lost 4 bases, and 12 bases stayed unmatched.

This clonotype was detected ten times or more. V is TRBV27 and J is TRBJ2-1; D is undetermined. V was shortened by 4 bases and J by 0 bases, with 13 bases between the two germline ends. The CDR3 covers 16 residues. CDR1 and CDR2 (germline): MNHEY, SMNVEV (reference sequence). The CDR3 sequence: CASSSATVSSYNEQFF. The CDR3 DNA reads TGTGCCAGCAGTTCGGCGACTGTAAGCTCCTACAATGAGCAGTTCTTC.

V usage is TRBV6-5 and J usage is TRBJ2-7; the match to TRBD1 covers 9 bases. This CDR3 has 14 amino acids. V lost 6 bases and J lost 1; bases outside the gene matches: 4. The V gene's germline CDR1 is MNHEY and CDR2 SVGAGI. CDR3 loop: CASRVGQGSYEQYV. The CDR3, as DNA: TGTGCCAGCAGGGTGGGACAGGGATCCTACGAGCAGTACGTC.

Only a few counts were recorded for this clonotype. This chain joins TRBV6-2 or TRBV6-3 and TRBJ2-2; TRBD1 agrees at 11 bases. Per germline, CDR1 MNHEY and CDR2 SVGEGT. This CDR3 is built from 15 residues. J was trimmed by 6 bases and V by 5 bases; bases with no gene match: 5. CDR3 residues: CASSGQGALAGELFF. In DNA, the CDR3 is TGTGCCAGCAGTGGACAGGGGGCACTGGCCGGGGAGCTGTTTTTT.

This clonotype was picked up many times. The chain is built from TRBV29-1 and TRBJ2-7, with 7 bases fitting TRBD1. Germline assignment: CDR1 SQVTM and CDR2 ANQGSEA. The CDR3 consists of 16 residues. J was trimmed by 0 bases and V by 7 bases; bases with no gene match: 15. CDR3 residues: CSAWAPGQQVSYEQYF. DNA for the CDR3: TGCAGCGCCTGGGCTCCGGGACAGCAAGTCTCCTACGAGCAGTACTTC.

The rearrangement uses TRBV20-1 and TRBJ1-6; TRBD1 might be the D (6 bases). This CDR3 region has 13 residues. V gave up 5 bases and J gave up 11 bases, with 16 bases separating them. Germline loops: CDR1 DFQATT, CDR2 SNEGSKA (reference sequence). CDR3 residues: CSAQPHGGPPLHF. CDR3 DNA: TGCAGTGCTCAACCCCATGGGGGGCCACCCCTCCACTTT.

V gene TRBV21-1 combines with J gene TRBJ2-5; the listed D gene, TRBD2, was not tested against the DNA. TRBV21-1 is tagged as a pseudogene. The CDR3 contains 17 residues. CDR3 coding DNA: TGTGCCAGCACCCTGAGGCCACTAGCGGGGGGTAAAGAGACCCAGTACTTC. It codes for CASTLRPLAGGKETQYF.

In its sample, this clonotype was seen a few times. This chain links TRBV6-5 with TRBJ2-5, with unresolved D. CDR3 length: 13 residues. Trimming stripped 3 bases from V and 2 bases from J, with 7 bases between. Germline assignment: CDR1 MNHEY and CDR2 SVGAGI. The CDR3 nucleotides read TGTGCCAGCAGTTATGGCCGGCAAGAGACCCAGTACTTC. This sequence encodes CASSYGRQETQYF.

This clonotype was seen ten or more times. This chain uses TRBV6-6 with TRBJ2-1, with 15 bases lining up with TRBD2. V trimming: 4 bases; J trimming: 8 bases; junction bases outside the gene matches: 15. The CDR3 is 19 amino acids. Germline V gene sequence: CDR1 MNHNY, CDR2 SVGAGI (reference sequence). The CDR3 sequence is CASSSGLAGGLLLVDEQFF. CDR3 sequence (DNA): TGTGCCAGCAGTTCCGGACTAGCGGGGGGGCTTCTCCTTGTCGATGAGCAGTTCTTC.

This chain uses TRBV9 with TRBJ2-1; no clear D. The CDR3 loop spans 13 amino acids. Germline V lookup: CDR1 SGDLS, CDR2 YYNGEE. Trimming removed 2 bases at V and 5 bases at J, with 8 bases between. CDR3 coding DNA: TGTGCCAGCAGCGTGTCCCCTGACAATGAGCAGTTCTTC. It codes for CASSVSPDNEQFF. The complete variable domain, with remaining parts taken from reference TRBV9 and TRBJ2-1, reads DSGVTQTPKHLITATGQRVTLRCSPRSGDLSVYWYQQSLDQGLQFLIQYYNGEERAKGNILERFSAQQFPDLHSELNLSSLELGDSALYFCASSVSPDNEQFFGPGTRLTVL.

This clonotype was detected a few times. A read error is possible here, since a much larger clone lies one base away. The chain combines TRBV9 with TRBJ1-5, with no clear D. Trimming cost V 0 bases and J 5 bases, with 6 bases left between them. CDR3 length equals 13 residues. Germline V gene lookup returns CDR1 SGDLS and CDR2 YYNGEE. The CDR3 reads CASSVDPDQPQHF. The CDR3 nucleotides read TGTGCCAGCAGCGTAGATCCGGATCAGCCCCAGCATTTT.

V usage is TRBV5-6 and J usage is TRBJ1-1, with a possible D match to TRBD1 (5 bases). V shed 4 bases and J shed 1 base, with 11 bases lying between them. Germline lookup yields CDR1 SGHDT and CDR2 YYEEEE. The CDR3 length is 14 residues. The CDR3 here is CASSKGPPNTEAFF. The CDR3 DNA is TGTGCCAGCAGCAAGGGACCGCCGAACACTGAAGCTTTCTTT. The variable domain in full, with the rest retrieved from reference TRBV5-6 and TRBJ1-1, is DAGVTQSPTHLIKTRGQQVTLRCSPKSGHDTVSWYQQALGQGPQFIFQYYEEEERQRGNFPDRFSGHQFPNYSSELNVNALLLGDSALYLCASSKGPPNTEAFFGQGTRLTVV.